The clone carrying this T cell receptor (beta chain) was picked up a small number of times. Antigen: not known. This sample is part of a study of cytomegalovirus exposure and HLA in healthy donors. Amplification used 60 Vbeta primers and 13 Jbeta primers. The data were produced by immunoSEQ multiplex PCR, yet TCRdb's version contains in-frame clones alone and is incomplete. In the table there are 140,000 or so clones, 60% to 80% of which are singletons. Germline V gene data show CDR1 as SGHVS and CDR2 as FQNEAQ. The CDR3 runs to 13 residues. V was clipped by 1 base and J by 5 bases, with 7 bases between them. Study-level points and caveats: There were several of the most significant clusters that appeared linked to common viral pathogens in a later analysis.

The TCR comes from a woman aged 25-40 years in good health and CMV-seronegative. The chain has TRBV7-8 and TRBJ2-3; D call uncertain. Sequences were obtained from PBMCs. CDR3 nucleotides: TGTGCCAGCAGCTTAGACCGTAGAGATACGCAGTATTTT. Translating gives CASSLDRRDTQYF.